Listed below are T cell receptor beta chains from one sample, sequenced in a study. TCRdb redid the calling of the 5' RACE reads with MiXCR, one entry per CDR3 protein. The top ten hold around 2.5% of the sample, which has just over 60,000 distinct CDR3 sequences, just under 30% seen once. Sequenced input: tumor-infiltrating naive CD4+ T cells sorted from the breast tumor. Receptors were obtained from a female donor with breast cancer. Each CDR3 is given without its conserved first and last residue. Clone size is stated in some rows and not others, as once, few, many or a class when expanded.

clone size	V gene	CDR3 protein
few	TRBV7-7	ASSSQRQETQY
.	TRBV28	ASTGTGGYNEQF
.	TRBV7-2	ASSLGGGLAAYEQY
.	TRBV20-1	SAVHGPYGYT
.	TRBV12-3/TRBV12-4	ASSSSRDTNMNTEAF
few	TRBV12-3/TRBV12-4	ASSLKRLAGISGANVLT
.	TRBV21-1	ASTIRGRDMNTEAF
.	TRBV29-1	SVERGAGYSSYNEQF
.	TRBV7-9	ASSLVRVGYGYT
.	TRBV7-9	ASSSRGDEQF
few	TRBV6-1	ASSRFWNEQY
few	TRBV6-9	ASSTQAGTSGSYEQY
.	TRBV20-1	SAHEKGANTEAF
once	TRBV9	ASSVKDLGSSYNEQF
few	TRBV5-4	ASSSPGQANEQY
few	TRBV6-5	ASSYSASNEKLF
many	TRBV7-9	ASSWDTTSYEQY
.	TRBV4-3	AGSQERGSYNEQF
.	TRBV12-3/TRBV12-4	ASSTTGRGYT
few	TRBV20-1	SAKEAGAATNEKLF
few	TRBV5-4	ASTSTSGRGTDTQY
.	TRBV12-3/TRBV12-4	ASRRDRGYEQY
few	TRBV12-3/TRBV12-4	ASSFPPGFSEQY
.	TRBV12-3/TRBV12-4	ASSSRLRGELF
many	TRBV6-5	ASSYWSTGLGTGELF
.	TRBV5-1	ASSSDRGRYNEQF
.	TRBV6-1	ASSRQGANTGELF
few	TRBV7-2	ASSLSAATSGANVLT